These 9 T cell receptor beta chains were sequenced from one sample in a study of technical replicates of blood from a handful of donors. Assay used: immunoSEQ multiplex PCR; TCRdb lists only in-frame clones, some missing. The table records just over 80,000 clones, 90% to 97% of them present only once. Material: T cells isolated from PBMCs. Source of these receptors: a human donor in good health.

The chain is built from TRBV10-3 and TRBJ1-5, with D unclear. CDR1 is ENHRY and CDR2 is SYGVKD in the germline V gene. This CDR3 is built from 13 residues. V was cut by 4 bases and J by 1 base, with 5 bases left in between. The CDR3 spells CAISGESNQPQHF. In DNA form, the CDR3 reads TGTGCCATCAGTGGGGAGAGCAATCAGCCCCAGCATTTT.

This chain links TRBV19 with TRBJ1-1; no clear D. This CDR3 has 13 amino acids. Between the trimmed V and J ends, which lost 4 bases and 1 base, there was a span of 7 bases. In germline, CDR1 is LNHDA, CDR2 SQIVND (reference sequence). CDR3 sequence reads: CASSRLENTEAFF. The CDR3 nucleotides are TGTGCCAGTAGTAGACTTGAGAACACTGAAGCTTTCTTT.

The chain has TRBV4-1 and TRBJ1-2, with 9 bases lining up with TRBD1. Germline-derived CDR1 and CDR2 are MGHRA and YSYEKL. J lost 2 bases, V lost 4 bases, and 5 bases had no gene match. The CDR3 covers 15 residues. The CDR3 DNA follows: TGCGCCAGCAGCCTGAGACAGGGGGAAAACTATGGCTACACCTTC. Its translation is CASSLRQGENYGYTF.

The CDR3 coding sequence is TGTGCCAGCAGCTCCACCAGGGGTAGTCAGCCCCAGCATTTT. It yields the protein CASSSTRGSQPQHF. The chain recombines TRBV7-2 with TRBJ1-5; possible D gene TRBD1, 6 bases. Trimming stripped 4 bases from V and 6 bases from J, with 13 bases between. Germline CDR1 and CDR2: SGHTA and FQGNSA. The CDR3 sequence is 14 residues long.

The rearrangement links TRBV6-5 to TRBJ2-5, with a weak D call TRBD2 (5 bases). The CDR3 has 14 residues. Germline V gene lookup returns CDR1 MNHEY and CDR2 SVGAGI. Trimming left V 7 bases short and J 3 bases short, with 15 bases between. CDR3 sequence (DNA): TGTGCCAGCACCAAGAGGGTGGCAGAAGAGACCCAGTACTTC. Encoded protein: CASTKRVAEETQYF.

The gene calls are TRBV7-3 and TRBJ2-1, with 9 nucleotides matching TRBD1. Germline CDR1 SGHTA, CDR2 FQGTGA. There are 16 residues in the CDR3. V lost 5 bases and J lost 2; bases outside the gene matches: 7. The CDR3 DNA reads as TGTGCCAGCAGCGGGCCCGGGACAGGGACCTACAATGAGCAGTTCTTC. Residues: CASSGPGTGTYNEQFF.

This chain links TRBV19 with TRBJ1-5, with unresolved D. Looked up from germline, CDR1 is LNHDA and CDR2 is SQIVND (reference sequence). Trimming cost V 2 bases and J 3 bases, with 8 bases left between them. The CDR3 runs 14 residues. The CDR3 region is CASSIRDDNQPQHF. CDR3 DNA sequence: TGTGCCAGTAGTATACGGGATGACAATCAGCCCCAGCATTTT.

CDR3 amino acids: CASRLELASSEETQYF. The CDR3 coding sequence is TGTGCAAGTCGCTTAGAACTAGCTTCTTCGGAAGAGACCCAGTACTTC. This chain links TRBV12-2 with TRBJ2-5; the table's D call, TRBD2, has no DNA check behind it. TRBV12-2 is described as a pseudogene. The CDR3 is 16 amino acids.

CDR3: CASSQAGGSYNEQFF. The CDR3 DNA reads TGTGCCAGCAGCCAAGCGGGAGGCTCCTACAATGAGCAGTTCTTC. The chain links TRBV4-2 to TRBJ2-1, with 7 bases fitting TRBD2. The CDR3 is made up of 15 amino acids. Germline CDR1 reads LGHNA; CDR2 reads YNFKEQ. V shed 1 base, J shed 0 bases, and the junction held 0 bases outside the gene matches.